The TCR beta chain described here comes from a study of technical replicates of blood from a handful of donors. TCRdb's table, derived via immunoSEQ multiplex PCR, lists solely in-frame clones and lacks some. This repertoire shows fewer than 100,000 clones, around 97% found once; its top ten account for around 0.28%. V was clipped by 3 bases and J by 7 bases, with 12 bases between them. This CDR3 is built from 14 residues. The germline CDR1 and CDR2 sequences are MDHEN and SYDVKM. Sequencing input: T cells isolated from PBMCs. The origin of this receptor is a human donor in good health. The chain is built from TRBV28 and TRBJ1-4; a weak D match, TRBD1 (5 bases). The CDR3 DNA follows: TGTGCCAGCAGTTTCCGGGGGTCGGGTGAAAAACTGTTTTTT. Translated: CASSFRGSGEKLFF.